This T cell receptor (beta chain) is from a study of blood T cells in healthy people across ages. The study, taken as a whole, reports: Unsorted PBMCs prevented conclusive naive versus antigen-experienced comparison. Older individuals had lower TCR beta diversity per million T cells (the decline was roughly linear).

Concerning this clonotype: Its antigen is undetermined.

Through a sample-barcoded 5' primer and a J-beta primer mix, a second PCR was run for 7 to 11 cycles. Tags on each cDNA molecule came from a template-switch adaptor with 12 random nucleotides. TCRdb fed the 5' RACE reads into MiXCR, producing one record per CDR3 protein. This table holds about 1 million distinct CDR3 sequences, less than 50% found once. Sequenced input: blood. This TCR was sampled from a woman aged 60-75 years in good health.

CDR3 DNA: TGTGCCAGCAGTTTAATCGTAGCGGTAGACAATGAGCAGTTCTTC. Translated, it gives CASSLIVAVDNEQFF. The chain joins TRBV28 to TRBJ2-1, with D perhaps matching TRBD2 (6 bases). CDR1 and CDR2 (germline): MDHEN, SYDVKM. V was shortened by 2 bases and J by 5 bases, with 13 bases between the two germline ends. CDR3 length: 15 amino acids.